The 3 T cell receptor beta chains listed next were all sequenced from one sample in a study of technical replicates of blood from several donors. Generated by immunoSEQ multiplex PCR, the TCRdb table keeps only in-frame clones and is missing some. The sample consists of over 85,000 clones, almost 97% of them appearing once. The sample taken for sequencing was T cells isolated from PBMCs. These receptors all come from a human donor in good health.

The rearrangement uses TRBV28 and TRBJ2-1, with 10 bases identical to TRBD2. The ends lost 4 bases at V and 5 bases at J; junction bases unmatched: 11. Germline CDR1 is MDHEN and CDR2 is SYDVKM. This CDR3 is 17 amino acids long. The CDR3 loop is CASSSLSRLAGNNEQFF. In nucleotides, the CDR3 is TGTGCCAGCAGTTCCCTCTCCCGACTAGCGGGTAACAATGAGCAGTTCTTC.

The CDR3 DNA is TGTGCCAGCACGAGGTTAGCGGGAGGGGTGGATACGCAGTATTTT. It codes for CASTRLAGGVDTQYF. The chain links TRBV2 to TRBJ2-3, with TRBD2 matching over 11 bases. V lost 7 bases, J lost 6 bases, and 9 bases stayed unmatched. Germline assignment: CDR1 SNHLY and CDR2 FYNNEI. The CDR3 contains 15 residues.

This clone showed up just once. The CDR3 region has the DNA TGTGCCAGCAGGGCAGCCTACGAGCAGTACTTC. This encodes CASRAAYEQYF. The J gene is TRBJ2-7, the V gene TRBV6-1; D unclear. V lost 6 bases and J 2 bases, leaving 5 bases between the germline ends. In germline, CDR1 is MNHNS, CDR2 SASEGT. CDR3 length: 11 amino acids.